This TCR beta chain appears in the sequencing data of a study of glioma-infiltrating T cells. General study findings and limits: Very few CDR3 sequences were shared between tissue and blood. Non-neoplastic patients had below-expected tissue-blood divergence, while all gliomas exceeded expectation.

There are many counts of this clonotype. Antigen: not known. This CDR3 comprises 14 residues. Germline V gene lookup returns CDR1 DFQATT and CDR2 SNEGSKA (reference sequence). V lost 6 bases and J 0 bases, leaving 15 bases between the germline ends. The iRepertoire nested amplicon-rescue multiplex PCR amplified TCR alpha and beta CDR3s from RNA. Input was about 100-450 ng of tissue mRNA or PBMC total RNA. Using its own MiXCR run on the multiplex PCR reads, TCRdb lists one record per CDR3 protein. This table holds 100,000 to 150,000 distinct CDR3 sequences, approximately 23% found once. The genes are TRBV20-1 and TRBJ2-7; possibly TRBD1 for D (6 bases). The origin of this receptor is a human donor with low-grade glioma or glioblastoma, undergoing nonglioma brain surgery, or in good health (not recorded which). The sequenced sample was glioma tissue, nonneoplastic brain tissue, or PBMCs (not recorded which). CDR3 protein: CSARGTGSSYEQYF. The CDR3, as DNA: TGCAGTGCAAGGGGGACGGGAAGCTCCTACGAGCAGTACTTC.